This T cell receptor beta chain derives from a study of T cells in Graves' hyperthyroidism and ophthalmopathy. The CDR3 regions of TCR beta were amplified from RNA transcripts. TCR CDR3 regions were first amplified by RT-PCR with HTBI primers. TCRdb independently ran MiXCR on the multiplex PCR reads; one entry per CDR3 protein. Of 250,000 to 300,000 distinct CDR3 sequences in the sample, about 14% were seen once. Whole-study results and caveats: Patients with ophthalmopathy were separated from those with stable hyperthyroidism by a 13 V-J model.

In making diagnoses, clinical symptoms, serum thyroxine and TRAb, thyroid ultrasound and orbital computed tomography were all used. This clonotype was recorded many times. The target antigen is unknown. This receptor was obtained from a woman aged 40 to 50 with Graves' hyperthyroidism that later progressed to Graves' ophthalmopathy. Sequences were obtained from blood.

CDR3 residues: CASSRPSTDTQYF. CDR3 DNA sequence: TGTGCCAGCAGCCGACCGTCCACAGATACGCAGTATTTT. The chain carries TRBV11-2 and TRBJ2-3; the D is unclear. Germline V gene data show CDR1 as SGHAT and CDR2 as FQNNGV. Trimming shortened V by 5 bases and J by 2 bases, and 8 bases separated the two germline ends. This CDR3 contains 13 residues.